Below, 21 T cell receptor beta chains from the same sample are listed, as sequenced in a study of monozygotic twins with inflammatory bowel disease. Each CDR3 protein gets one entry in TCRdb, which reprocessed the 5' RACE reads and gives no DNA. The sample has over 90,000 distinct CDR3 sequences, and its top ten clones hold about 2%. Sequenced sample: blood. These receptors were obtained from a human donor with ulcerative colitis or Crohn's disease, or a healthy co-twin of an affected twin (not recorded which).

The gene calls are TRBV7-2 and TRBJ2-3. The CDR3 consists of 12 residues. CDR1 is SGHTA and CDR2 is FQGNSA in the germline V gene. The CDR3 loop is CASSLSQITQYF.

The chain uses TRBV7-2 and TRBJ2-3. The CDR3 sequence is 13 residues long. The germline CDR1 and CDR2 sequences are SGHTA and FQGNSA. This CDR3 reads CASTIWGTDTQYF. Full variable domain (missing parts from reference TRBV7-2 and TRBJ2-3): GAGVSQSPSNKVTEKGKDVELRCDPISGHTALYWYRQSLGQGLEFLIYFQGNSAPDKSGLPSDRFSAERTGGSVSTLTIQRTQQEDSAVYLCASTIWGTDTQYFGPGTRLTVL.

The rearrangement links TRBV5-6 to TRBJ2-5; TCRdb names TRBD1, which stays unverified in the absence of DNA. The germline V gene has CDR1 SGHDT and CDR2 YYEEEE. This CDR3 region has 14 residues. CDR3 sequence: CASSLEAGKETQYF.

This rearrangement joins TRBV29-1 to TRBJ2-2. There are 13 residues in the CDR3. Looked up from germline, CDR1 is SQVTM and CDR2 is ANQGSEA. The CDR3 is CSVEKTAGGELFF.

The chain couples TRBV20-1 to TRBJ2-6; there is no DNA to check the TCRdb D call of TRBD1. CDR1 is DFQATT and CDR2 is SNEGSKA in the germline V gene (reference sequence). The CDR3 length is 19 residues. CDR3: CSASQATGTGTSGANVLTF.

The chain joins TRBV29-1 to TRBJ1-1; TCRdb indicates TRBD1, and absent DNA this call remains unverified. Per germline, CDR1 SQVTM and CDR2 ANQGSEA. The CDR3 sequence is 13 residues long. The CDR3 here is CSVAQGASTEAFF. Combining the CDR3 with reference TRBV29-1 and TRBJ1-1 gives the whole variable domain SAVISQKPSRDICQRGTSLTIQCQVDSQVTMMFWYRQQPGQSLTLIATANQGSEATYESGFVIDKFPISRPNLTFSTLTVSNMSPEDSSIYLCSVAQGASTEAFFGQGTRLTVV.

The chain employs TRBV4-3 and TRBJ2-7; TCRdb indicates TRBD2, and absent DNA this call remains unverified. Looked up from germline, CDR1 is LGHNA and CDR2 is YSLEER. The CDR3 is 16 residues long. CDR3 sequence: CASSQDTSAGFYEQYF.

The rearrangement uses TRBV10-1 and TRBJ2-3; without DNA, the TCRdb call of TRBD2 cannot be checked. In germline, CDR1 is WNHNN, CDR2 SYGVQD (reference sequence). The CDR3 has 17 residues. The CDR3 loop reads CASSSQTSGRGRDTQYF.

This chain joins TRBV5-1 and TRBJ1-1. CDR1 and CDR2 from the germline V gene are SGHRS and YFSETQ. CDR3 length equals 17 residues. The CDR3 is CASTSHGTTGISTEAFF.

This rearrangement joins TRBV4-1 to TRBJ2-1; TCRdb calls TRBD2, which cannot be checked without DNA. The CDR3 has 15 amino acids. The germline CDR1 and CDR2 sequences are MGHRA and YSYEKL. CDR3 sequence: CASSAQHSGSGEQFF.

The genes are TRBV19 and TRBJ2-5; TCRdb selects TRBD1, and the lack of DNA leaves this call unchecked. Looked up from germline, CDR1 is LNHDA and CDR2 is SQIVND (reference sequence). This CDR3 spans 14 amino acids. The CDR3 loop is CASSTNRGLETQYF. The full variable domain, completed using reference TRBV19 and TRBJ2-5, is DGGITQSPKYLFRKEGQNVTLSCEQNLNHDAMYWYRQDPGQGLRLIYYSQIVNDFQKGDIAEGYSVSREKKESFPLTVTSAQKNPTAFYLCASSTNRGLETQYFGPGTRLLVL.

V and J are TRBV29-1 and TRBJ1-5; TCRdb lists TRBD1, though no DNA is available to test this call. The germline CDR1 and CDR2 sequences are SQVTM and ANQGSEA. CDR3 length: 14 residues. CDR3 in amino acids: CSAATGDSNQPQHF.

The chain couples TRBV7-2 to TRBJ2-7. CDR3 length equals 13 residues. Germline CDR1 reads SGHTA; CDR2 reads FQGNSA. This chain's CDR3 is CASSSRLASEQYF.

The chain combines TRBV10-3 with TRBJ2-3; checking the TCRdb D call of TRBD1 is not possible without DNA. The CDR3 spans 15 residues. In germline, CDR1 is ENHRY, CDR2 SYGVKD. The CDR3: CAISGGDRGRDTQYF.

The chain couples TRBV7-8 to TRBJ2-1; no DNA is available, so the TRBD2 call from TCRdb remains unchecked. The germline CDR1 and CDR2 sequences are SGHVS and FQNEAQ. The CDR3 runs 20 residues. The CDR3 loop is CASSGPPSSGRILSYNEQFF.

J is TRBJ2-4 and V is TRBV27. From germline, CDR1 is MNHEY and CDR2 SMNVEV (reference sequence). This CDR3 is built from 15 residues. The CDR3 here is CASSERVLAKNIQYF.

This chain connects TRBV7-9 to TRBJ2-1. This CDR3 spans 14 amino acids. Germline lookup yields CDR1 SEHNR and CDR2 FQNEAQ (reference sequence). Here the CDR3 reads CASSSSQVYNEQFF.

This chain connects TRBV5-1 to TRBJ1-1. Germline CDR1 and CDR2: SGHRS and YFSETQ. The CDR3 contains 13 residues. CDR3 in amino acids: CASSSFGGTEAFF.

The V gene is TRBV5-1, the J gene TRBJ2-1; TCRdb's assignment of TRBD1 cannot be checked, as there is no DNA. CDR3 length: 15 amino acids. The germline gives CDR1 SGHRS, CDR2 YFSETQ. CDR3 sequence: CASSPAGVTYNEQFF.

This chain connects TRBV18 to TRBJ1-5; TCRdb proposes TRBD1, but this gene call is untestable without DNA. From germline, CDR1 is KGHSH and CDR2 LQKENI. The CDR3 totals 14 residues. CDR3: CASSPGQGHQPQHF.

V and J are TRBV15 and TRBJ2-1. The CDR3 contains 12 residues. The germline V gene encodes CDR1 LNHNV and CDR2 YYDKDF (reference sequence). CDR3: CATSREKGEQFF.